This paragraph covers one TCR beta chain sequence. This CDR3 has 14 residues. Germline V gene data show CDR1 as SGHVS and CDR2 as FQNEAQ. Trimming removed 4 bases from V and 0 bases from J, with 7 bases in between. These data originate in a study of cytomegalovirus exposure and HLA in healthy donors. 60 Vbeta and 13 Jbeta primers were used in PCR. Some clones are missing from TCRdb's copy, which holds only in-frame ones; the method was immunoSEQ multiplex PCR. This sample yields roughly 120,000 clones, of which roughly 81% are seen a single time; 0.85% to 1.4% belongs to the top ten. V usage is TRBV7-8 and J usage is TRBJ1-3, with D hard to call. Sequenced material: PBMCs. The clonotype comes from a woman in her thirties in good health and CMV-seronegative. CDR3 DNA: TGTGCCAGCAGCTCGGAGGCCTCTGGAAACACCATATATTTT. This translates into CASSSEASGNTIYF.